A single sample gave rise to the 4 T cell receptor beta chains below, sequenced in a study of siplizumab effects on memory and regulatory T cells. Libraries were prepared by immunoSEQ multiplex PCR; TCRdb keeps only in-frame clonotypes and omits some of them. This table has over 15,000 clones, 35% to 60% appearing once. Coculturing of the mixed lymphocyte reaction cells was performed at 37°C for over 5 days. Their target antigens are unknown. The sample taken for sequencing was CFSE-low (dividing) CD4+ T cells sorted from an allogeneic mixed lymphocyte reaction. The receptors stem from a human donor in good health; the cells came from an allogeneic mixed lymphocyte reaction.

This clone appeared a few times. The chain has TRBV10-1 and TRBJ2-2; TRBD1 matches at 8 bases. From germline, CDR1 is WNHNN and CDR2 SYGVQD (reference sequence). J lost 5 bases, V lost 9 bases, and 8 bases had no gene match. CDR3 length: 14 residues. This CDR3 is CARVGQGPTGELFF. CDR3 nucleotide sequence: TGCGCCAGAGTCGGACAGGGTCCTACCGGGGAGCTGTTTTTT.

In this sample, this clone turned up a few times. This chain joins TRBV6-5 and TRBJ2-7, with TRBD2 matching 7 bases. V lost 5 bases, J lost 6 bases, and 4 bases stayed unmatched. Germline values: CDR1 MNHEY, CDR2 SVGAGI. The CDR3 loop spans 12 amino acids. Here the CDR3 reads CASSPREGEQYF. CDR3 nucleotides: TGTGCCAGCAGTCCTAGGGAGGGCGAGCAGTACTTC.

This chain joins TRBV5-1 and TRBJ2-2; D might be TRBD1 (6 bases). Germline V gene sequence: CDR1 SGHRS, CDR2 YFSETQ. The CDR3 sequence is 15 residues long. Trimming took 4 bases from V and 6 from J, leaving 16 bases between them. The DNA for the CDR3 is TGCGCCAGCAGCGAGAATACAGGGTTCCCCGGGGAGCTGTTTTTT. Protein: CASSENTGFPGELFF.

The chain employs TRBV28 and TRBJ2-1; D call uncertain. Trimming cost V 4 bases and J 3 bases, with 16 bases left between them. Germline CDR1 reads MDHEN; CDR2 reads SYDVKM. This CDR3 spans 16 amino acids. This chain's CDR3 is CASSSHSGENYNEQFF. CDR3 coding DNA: TGTGCCAGCAGTTCCCATAGTGGAGAGAACTACAATGAGCAGTTCTTC.